The clone carrying this TCR beta chain was seen more than once but under ten times. Antigen: not known. This entry comes from a study of cytomegalovirus exposure and HLA in healthy donors. Overall study context: HLA-typed donors contributed around 82 million unique TCRs, which were held in an early data release. Study outcomes and limitations: Later analysis associated a missense DCLRE1C variant with TCR beta V- and J-gene trimming. The Asian-associated ancestry cluster reportedly had fewer N-insertions than the approximately 670-donor mean in a later analysis.

The PCR was carried out with 60 Vbeta primers and 13 Jbeta primers. TCRdb's table, derived via immunoSEQ multiplex PCR, lists solely in-frame clones and lacks some. Of 130,000 or so clones listed, about 10% are singletons. The CDR3 sequence is 13 residues long. Germline CDR1 reads SQVTM; CDR2 reads ANQGSEA. V dropped 5 bases and J dropped 7; count of bases not matched to a gene: 9. The material sequenced was PBMCs. The receptor comes from a woman between 40 and 50 years old in good health and CMV-seropositive. The V call is TRBV29-1, the J call TRBJ2-7, with TRBD1 identical over 9 bases. In DNA, the CDR3 is TGCAGCGTTACCGGGACAGGGCCGGGGGAGCAGTACTTC. It specifies CSVTGTGPGEQYF.